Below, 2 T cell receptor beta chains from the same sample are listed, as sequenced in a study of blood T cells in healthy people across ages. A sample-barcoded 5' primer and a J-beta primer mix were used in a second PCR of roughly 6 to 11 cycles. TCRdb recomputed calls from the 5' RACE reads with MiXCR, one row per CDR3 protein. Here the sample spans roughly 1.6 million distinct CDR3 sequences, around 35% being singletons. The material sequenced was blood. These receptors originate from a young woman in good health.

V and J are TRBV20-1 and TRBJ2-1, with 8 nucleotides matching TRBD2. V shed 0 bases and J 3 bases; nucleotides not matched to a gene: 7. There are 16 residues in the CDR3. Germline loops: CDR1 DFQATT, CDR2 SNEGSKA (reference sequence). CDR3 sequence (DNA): TGCAGTGCTAGAGATCTACTAGCGGACTTCTACAATGAGCAGTTCTTC. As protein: CSARDLLADFYNEQFF.

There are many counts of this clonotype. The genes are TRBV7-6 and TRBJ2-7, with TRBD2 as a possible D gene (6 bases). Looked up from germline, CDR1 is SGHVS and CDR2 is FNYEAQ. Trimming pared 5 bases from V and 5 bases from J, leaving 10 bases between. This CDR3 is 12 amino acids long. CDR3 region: CASSPGEDEQYF. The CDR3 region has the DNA TGTGCCAGCAGCCCGGGGGAGGACGAGCAGTACTTC. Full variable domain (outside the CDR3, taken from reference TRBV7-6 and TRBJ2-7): GAGVSQSPRYKVTKRGQDVALRCDPISGHVSLYWYRQALGQGPEFLTYFNYEAQQDKSGLPNDRFSAERPEGSISTLTIQRTEQRDSAMYRCASSPGEDEQYFGPGTRLTVT.